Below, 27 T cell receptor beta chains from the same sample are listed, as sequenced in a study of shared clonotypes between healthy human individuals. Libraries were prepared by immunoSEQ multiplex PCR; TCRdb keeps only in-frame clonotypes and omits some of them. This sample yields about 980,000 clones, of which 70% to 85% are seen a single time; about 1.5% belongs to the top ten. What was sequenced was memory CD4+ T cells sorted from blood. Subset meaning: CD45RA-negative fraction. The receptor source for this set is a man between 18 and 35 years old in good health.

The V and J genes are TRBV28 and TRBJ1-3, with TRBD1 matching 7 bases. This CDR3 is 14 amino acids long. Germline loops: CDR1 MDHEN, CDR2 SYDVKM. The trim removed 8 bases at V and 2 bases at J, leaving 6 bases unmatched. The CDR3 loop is CASADREAGNTIYF. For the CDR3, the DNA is TGTGCCAGCGCCGACAGGGAGGCTGGAAACACCATATATTTT. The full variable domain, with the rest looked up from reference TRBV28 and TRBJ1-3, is DVKVTQSSRYLVKRTGEKVFLECVQDMDHENMFWYRQDPGLGLRLIYFSYDVKMKEKGDIPEGYSVSREKKERFSLILESASTNQTSMYLCASADREAGNTIYFGEGSWLTVV.

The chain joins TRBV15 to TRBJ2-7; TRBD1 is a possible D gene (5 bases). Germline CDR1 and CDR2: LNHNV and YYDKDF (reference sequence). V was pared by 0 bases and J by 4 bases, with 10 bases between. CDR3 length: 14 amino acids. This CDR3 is CATSREGVVYEQYF. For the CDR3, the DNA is TGTGCCACCAGCAGAGAAGGGGTCGTATACGAGCAGTACTTC. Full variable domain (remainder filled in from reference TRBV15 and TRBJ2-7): DAMVIQNPRYQVTQFGKPVTLSCSQTLNHNVMYWYQQKSSQAPKLLFHYYDKDFNNEADTPDNFQSRRPNTSFCFLDIRSPGLGDTAMYLCATSREGVVYEQYFGPGTRLTVT.

The CDR3 DNA reads as TGTGCCAGCAGCTCCTCAGGGGGCCCCATGAACACTGAAGCTTTCTTT. It is translated as CASSSSGGPMNTEAFF. V is TRBV7-2 and J is TRBJ1-1; the match to TRBD1 covers 8 bases. V trimming: 4 bases; J trimming: 0 bases; junction bases outside the gene matches: 7. Germline V lookup: CDR1 SGHTA, CDR2 FQGNSA. CDR3 length: 16 amino acids. Looking up the rest from reference TRBV7-2 and TRBJ1-1 gives the full variable domain: GAGVSQSPSNKVTEKGKDVELRCDPISGHTALYWYRQSLGQGLEFLIYFQGNSAPDKSGLPSDRFSAERTGGSVSTLTIQRTQQEDSAVYLCASSSSGGPMNTEAFFGQGTRLTVV.

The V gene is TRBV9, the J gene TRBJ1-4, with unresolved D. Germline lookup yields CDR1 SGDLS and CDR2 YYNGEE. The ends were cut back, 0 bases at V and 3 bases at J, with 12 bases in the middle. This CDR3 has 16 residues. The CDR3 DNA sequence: TGTGCCAGCAGCGTAGGACCCGGCGAGTCTAATGAAAAACTGTTTTTT. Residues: CASSVGPGESNEKLFF.

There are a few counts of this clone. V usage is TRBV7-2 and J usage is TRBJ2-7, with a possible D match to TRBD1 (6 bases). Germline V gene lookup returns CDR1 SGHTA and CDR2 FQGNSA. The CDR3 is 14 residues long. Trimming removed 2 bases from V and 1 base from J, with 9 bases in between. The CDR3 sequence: CASSLLGQSYEQYF. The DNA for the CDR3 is TGTGCCAGCAGCTTATTAGGACAGTCCTACGAGCAGTACTTC.

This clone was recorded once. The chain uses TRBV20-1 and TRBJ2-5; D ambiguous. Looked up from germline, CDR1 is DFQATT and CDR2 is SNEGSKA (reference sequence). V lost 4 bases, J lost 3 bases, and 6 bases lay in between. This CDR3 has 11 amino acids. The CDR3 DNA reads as TGCAGTGCTATCCAAGAAGAGACCCAGTACTTC. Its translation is CSAIQEETQYF.

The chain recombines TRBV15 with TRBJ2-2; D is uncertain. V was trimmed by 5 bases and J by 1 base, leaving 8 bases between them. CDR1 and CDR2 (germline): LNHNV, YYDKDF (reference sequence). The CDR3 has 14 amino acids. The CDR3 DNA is TGTGCCACCAGCCCCACAAAGAACACCGGGGAGCTGTTTTTT. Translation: CATSPTKNTGELFF.

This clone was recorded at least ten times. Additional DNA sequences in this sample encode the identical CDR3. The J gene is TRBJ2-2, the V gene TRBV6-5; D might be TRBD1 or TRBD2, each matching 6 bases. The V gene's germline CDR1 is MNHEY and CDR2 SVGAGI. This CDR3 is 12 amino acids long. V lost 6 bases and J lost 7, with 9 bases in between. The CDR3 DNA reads TGTGCCAGCAGAAGGGGGGACGGGGAGCTGTTTTTT. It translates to CASRRGDGELFF.

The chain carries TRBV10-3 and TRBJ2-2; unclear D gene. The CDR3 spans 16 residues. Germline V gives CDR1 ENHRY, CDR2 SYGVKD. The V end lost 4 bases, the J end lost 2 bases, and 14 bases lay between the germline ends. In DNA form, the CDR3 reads TGTGCCATCAGTGGAACAACCACCCTTAACACCGGGGAGCTGTTTTTT. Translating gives CAISGTTTLNTGELFF.

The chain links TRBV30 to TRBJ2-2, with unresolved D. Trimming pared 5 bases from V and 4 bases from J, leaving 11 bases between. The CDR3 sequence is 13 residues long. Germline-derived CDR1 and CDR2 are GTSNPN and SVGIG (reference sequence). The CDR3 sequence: CAWSSQSTGELFF. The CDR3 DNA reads TGTGCCTGGTCGTCGCAGTCCACCGGGGAGCTGTTTTTT.

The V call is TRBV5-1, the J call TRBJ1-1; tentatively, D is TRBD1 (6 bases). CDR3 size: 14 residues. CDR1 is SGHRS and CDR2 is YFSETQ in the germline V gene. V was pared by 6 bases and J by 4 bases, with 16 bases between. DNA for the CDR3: TGCGCCAGCACCTACCTCGAAGGGGGCACTGAAGCTTTCTTT. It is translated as CASTYLEGGTEAFF.

The DNA for the CDR3 is TGTGCCAGCAGCTTACCGGGCTATAATTCACCCCTCCACTTT. The encoded protein is CASSLPGYNSPLHF. J is TRBJ1-6 and V is TRBV5-6; D unresolved. There are 14 residues in the CDR3. The V end lost 2 bases, the J end lost 3 bases, and 6 bases lay between the germline ends. The germline gives CDR1 SGHDT, CDR2 YYEEEE.

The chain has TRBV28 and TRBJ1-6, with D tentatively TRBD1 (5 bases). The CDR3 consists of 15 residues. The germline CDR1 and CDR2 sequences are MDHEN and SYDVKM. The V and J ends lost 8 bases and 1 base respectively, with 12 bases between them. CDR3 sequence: CASGPQGSYNSPLHF. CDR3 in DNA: TGTGCCAGCGGCCCCCAGGGATCCTATAATTCACCCCTCCACTTT.

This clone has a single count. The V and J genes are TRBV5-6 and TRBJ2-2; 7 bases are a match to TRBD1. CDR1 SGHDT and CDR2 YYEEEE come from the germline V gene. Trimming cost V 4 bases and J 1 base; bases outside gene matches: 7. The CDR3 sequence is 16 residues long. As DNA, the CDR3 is TGTGCCAGCAGCCCGCCCGACAGGGTGAACACCGGGGAGCTGTTTTTT. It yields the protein CASSPPDRVNTGELFF. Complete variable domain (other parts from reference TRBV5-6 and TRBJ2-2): DAGVTQSPTHLIKTRGQQVTLRCSPKSGHDTVSWYQQALGQGPQFIFQYYEEEERQRGNFPDRFSGHQFPNYSSELNVNALLLGDSALYLCASSPPDRVNTGELFFGEGSRLTVL.

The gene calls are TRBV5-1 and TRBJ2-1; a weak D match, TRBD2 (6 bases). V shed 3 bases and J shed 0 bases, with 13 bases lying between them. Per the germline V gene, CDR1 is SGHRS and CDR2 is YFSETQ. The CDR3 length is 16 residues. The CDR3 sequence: CASSSDPEGSYNEQFF. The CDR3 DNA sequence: TGCGCCAGCAGCTCCGACCCGGAGGGCTCCTACAATGAGCAGTTCTTC.

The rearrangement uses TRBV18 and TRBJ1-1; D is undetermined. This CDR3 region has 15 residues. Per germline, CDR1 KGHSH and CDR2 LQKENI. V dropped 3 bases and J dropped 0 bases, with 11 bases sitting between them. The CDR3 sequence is CASSPFSGMNTEAFF. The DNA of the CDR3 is TGTGCCAGCTCACCGTTTAGCGGCATGAACACTGAAGCTTTCTTT.

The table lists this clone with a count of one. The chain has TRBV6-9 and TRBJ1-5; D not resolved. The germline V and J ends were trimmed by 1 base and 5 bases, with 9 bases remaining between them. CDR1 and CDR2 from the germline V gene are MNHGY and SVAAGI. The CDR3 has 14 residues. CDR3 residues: CASSYFRSYQPQHF. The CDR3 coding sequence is TGTGCCAGCAGTTATTTTAGAAGTTATCAGCCCCAGCATTTT.

CDR3 loop: CASSLAGFGETQYF. CDR3 in DNA: TGCGCCAGCAGCTTGGCAGGGTTTGGGGAGACCCAGTACTTC. The chain carries TRBV5-1 and TRBJ2-5, with a weak D call TRBD1 (5 bases). CDR1 SGHRS and CDR2 YFSETQ come from the germline V gene. This CDR3 has 14 amino acids. V was pared by 0 bases and J by 5 bases, with 11 bases between.

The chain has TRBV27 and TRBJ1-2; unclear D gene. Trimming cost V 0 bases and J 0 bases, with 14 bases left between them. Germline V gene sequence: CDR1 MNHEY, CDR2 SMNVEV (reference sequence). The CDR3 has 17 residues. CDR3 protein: CASSLSVDPRTNYGYTF. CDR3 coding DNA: TGTGCCAGCAGTTTATCGGTAGACCCACGTACTAACTATGGCTACACCTTC.

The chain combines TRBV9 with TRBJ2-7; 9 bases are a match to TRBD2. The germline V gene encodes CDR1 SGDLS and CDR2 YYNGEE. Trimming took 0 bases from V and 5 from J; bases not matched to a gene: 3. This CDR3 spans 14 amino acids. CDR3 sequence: CASSVGGRANEQYF. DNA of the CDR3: TGTGCCAGCAGCGTAGGCGGGAGGGCCAACGAGCAGTACTTC.

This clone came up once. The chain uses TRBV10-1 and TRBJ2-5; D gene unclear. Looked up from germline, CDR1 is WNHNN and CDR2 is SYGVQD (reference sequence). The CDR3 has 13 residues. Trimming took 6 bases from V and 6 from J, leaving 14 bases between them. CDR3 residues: CASSAGLGQTQYF. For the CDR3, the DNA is TGCGCCAGCAGCGCCGGTCTAGGGCAGACCCAGTACTTC.

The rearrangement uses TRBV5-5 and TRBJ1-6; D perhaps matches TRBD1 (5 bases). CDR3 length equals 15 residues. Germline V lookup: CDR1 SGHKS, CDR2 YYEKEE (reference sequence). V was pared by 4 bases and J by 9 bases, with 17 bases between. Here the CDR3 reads CASSPAPGGSSPLHF. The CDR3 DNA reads TGTGCCAGCAGCCCCGCCCCGGGGGGAAGTTCACCCCTCCACTTT.

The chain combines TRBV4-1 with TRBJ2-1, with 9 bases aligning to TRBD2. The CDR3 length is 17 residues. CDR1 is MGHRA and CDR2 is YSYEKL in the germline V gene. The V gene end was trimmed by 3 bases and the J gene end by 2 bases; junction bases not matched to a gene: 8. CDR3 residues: CASSHVMRGGTYNEQFF. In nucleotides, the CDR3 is TGCGCCAGCAGCCATGTAATGCGGGGGGGGACCTACAATGAGCAGTTCTTC.

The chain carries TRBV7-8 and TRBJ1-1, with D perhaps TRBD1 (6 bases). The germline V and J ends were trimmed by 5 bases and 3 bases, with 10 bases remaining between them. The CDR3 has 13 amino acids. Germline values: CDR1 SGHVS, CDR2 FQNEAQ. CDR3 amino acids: CASSQNRDTEAFF. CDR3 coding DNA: TGTGCCAGCAGCCAGAACAGGGACACTGAAGCTTTCTTT.

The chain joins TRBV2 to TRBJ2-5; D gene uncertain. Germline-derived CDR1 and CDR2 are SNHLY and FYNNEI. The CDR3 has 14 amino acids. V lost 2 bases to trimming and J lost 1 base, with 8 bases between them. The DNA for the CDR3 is TGTGCCAGCAGTGAAAAAACGACCCAAGAGACCCAGTACTTC. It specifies CASSEKTTQETQYF. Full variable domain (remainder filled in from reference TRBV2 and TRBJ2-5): EPEVTQTPSHQVTQMGQEVILRCVPISNHLYFYWYRQILGQKVEFLVSFYNNEISEKSEIFDDQFSVERPDGSNFTLKIRSTKLEDSAMYFCASSEKTTQETQYFGPGTRLLVL.

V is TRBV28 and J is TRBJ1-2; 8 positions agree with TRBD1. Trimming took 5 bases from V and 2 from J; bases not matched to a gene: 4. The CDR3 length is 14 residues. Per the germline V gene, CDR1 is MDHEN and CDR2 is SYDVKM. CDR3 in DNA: TGTGCCAGCAGTCGCAGGGGGCAAAACTATGGCTACACCTTC. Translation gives CASSRRGQNYGYTF.

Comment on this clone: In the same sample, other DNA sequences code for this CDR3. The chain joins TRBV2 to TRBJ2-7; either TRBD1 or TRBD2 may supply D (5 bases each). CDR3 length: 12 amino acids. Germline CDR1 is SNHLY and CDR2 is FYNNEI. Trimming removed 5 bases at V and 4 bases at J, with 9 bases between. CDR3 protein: CASSQGGYEQYF. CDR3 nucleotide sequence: TGTGCCAGCAGTCAGGGCGGGTACGAGCAGTACTTC.